This record covers a single T cell receptor beta chain. A single base separates this from a much larger clone, so it may be a read error. V lost 3 bases, J lost 3 bases, and 5 bases stayed unmatched. This CDR3 is 15 amino acids long. Germline V lookup: CDR1 DFQATT, CDR2 SNEGSKA (reference sequence). Each CDR3 protein is one row after TCRdb ran MiXCR on the RT-PCR reads. The sample yields hundreds of thousands of distinct CDR3 sequences, 12% to 15% seen once. The specimen was memory CD4+ T cells from blood. This receptor was identified in a female donor in good health, serving as a healthy control. The chain recombines TRBV20-1 with TRBJ1-6; 7 bases match TRBD1. The chain's CDR3 is CSASQGVIYNSPLHF. In DNA, the CDR3 is TGCAGTGCTAGTCAGGGGGTCATCTATAATTCACCCCTCCACTTT.